Below are 23 T cell receptor beta chains sequenced from a single sample in a study of beta chain features in type 1 diabetes. Investigators reverse transcribed all isolated RNA, so they sequenced expressed TCRB transcripts. TCRdb's table, derived via immunoSEQ multiplex PCR, lists solely in-frame clones and lacks some. In the table there are over 700,000 clones, roughly 15% of which are singletons. Sequencing was done on a sample of naive CD4+ T cells from blood. The receptors here all came from a woman between 18 and 29 years old in good health.

V is TRBV7-9 and J is TRBJ2-1, with TRBD2 matching over 10 bases. Trimming removed 8 bases from V and 8 bases from J; junction bases left unmatched: 12. There are 15 residues in the CDR3. CDR1 is SEHNR and CDR2 is FQNEAQ in the germline V gene (reference sequence). The CDR3 DNA is TGTGCCAGCGTAGCTGGAGCTAGCGGGAGCGATGAGCAGTTCTTC. It translates to CASVAGASGSDEQFF. Based on the CDR3 plus reference TRBV7-9 and TRBJ2-1, the full variable domain is DTGVSQNPRHKITKRGQNVTFRCDPISEHNRLYWYRQTLGQGPEFLTYFQNEAQLEKSRLLSDRFSAERPKGSFSTLEIQRTEQGDSAMYLCASVAGASGSDEQFFGPGTRLTVL.

The chain couples TRBV9 to TRBJ2-5; D perhaps matches TRBD2 (5 bases). From germline, CDR1 is SGDLS and CDR2 YYNGEE. Trimming stripped 3 bases from V and 5 bases from J, with 11 bases between. This CDR3 is built from 13 residues. CDR3 sequence reads: CASSAPGGETQYF. The CDR3 nucleotides are TGTGCCAGCAGCGCCCCAGGAGGTGAGACCCAGTACTTC.

V gene TRBV4-3 combines with J gene TRBJ1-1; the D is unclear. Germline V lookup: CDR1 LGHNA, CDR2 YSLEER. The CDR3 totals 17 residues. The V end lost 0 bases, the J end lost 0 bases, and 14 bases lay between the germline ends. CDR3 in amino acids: CASSQDSLPRVNTEAFF. CDR3 in DNA: TGCGCCAGCAGCCAAGATTCCCTACCGAGAGTGAACACTGAAGCTTTCTTT.

The V and J genes are TRBV28 and TRBJ2-7; 8 bases match TRBD2. The germline V gene has CDR1 MDHEN and CDR2 SYDVKM. The CDR3 is made up of 15 amino acids. V dropped 4 bases and J dropped 4; count of bases not matched to a gene: 9. CDR3 protein: CASSSTSGYRYEQYF. CDR3 sequence (DNA): TGTGCCAGCAGTTCCACTAGCGGATATCGTTACGAGCAGTACTTC.

This clone has more than one count but fewer than ten. This rearrangement joins TRBV7-8 to TRBJ1-1; TRBD1 agrees at 11 bases. Germline V gene data show CDR1 as SGHVS and CDR2 as FQNEAQ. With V trimmed by 1 base and J by 4 bases, 2 bases remained unmatched. The CDR3 extends over 15 amino acids. CDR3 DNA sequence: TGTGCCAGCAGCTTAGTGGGACAGGGGGGCACTGAAGCTTTCTTT. It codes for CASSLVGQGGTEAFF.

This CDR3 is CASSFSGPTDTQYF. The CDR3 DNA reads TGTGCCAGCAGTTTTAGCGGGCCCACAGATACGCAGTATTTT. The chain uses TRBV27 and TRBJ2-3; 7 bases are shared with TRBD2. The V segment lost 3 bases and the J segment 2 bases; nucleotides outside the gene matches: 2. The CDR3 has 14 amino acids. The germline V gene encodes CDR1 MNHEY and CDR2 SMNVEV (reference sequence).

The chain employs TRBV10-3 and TRBJ1-5; 8 bases map to TRBD1. CDR1 ENHRY and CDR2 SYGVKD come from the germline V gene. The CDR3 sequence is 14 residues long. V lost 2 bases and J lost 4; bases outside the gene matches: 1. This CDR3 reads CAISEGQGNQPQHF. CDR3 DNA: TGTGCCATCAGTGAGGGACAGGGTAATCAGCCCCAGCATTTT.

This clone was observed a handful of times. The chain employs TRBV19 and TRBJ2-5; 7 bases agree with TRBD2. J was trimmed by 5 bases and V by 4 bases; bases with no gene match: 13. Germline V gives CDR1 LNHDA, CDR2 SQIVND (reference sequence). This CDR3 has 16 residues. In nucleotides, the CDR3 is TGTGCCAGTAGTAACTATGTGGGAGGGTCTAGCGAGACCCAGTACTTC. It specifies CASSNYVGGSSETQYF.

This chain joins TRBV10-3 and TRBJ2-7; the D gene is possibly TRBD1 (6 bases). CDR1 is ENHRY, CDR2 SYGVKD, per germline. The CDR3 length is 11 residues. V gave up 6 bases and J gave up 4 bases, with 7 bases separating them. The CDR3, as DNA: TGTGCCATCAGCACAGGGTACGAGCAGTACTTC. Protein: CAISTGYEQYF.

The rearrangement joins TRBV4-1 to TRBJ1-5, with a tentative D call TRBD1 (5 bases). Germline CDR1 is MGHRA and CDR2 is YSYEKL. With 1 base removed from V and 5 bases from J, the gap between germline ends came to 24 bases. The CDR3 length is 19 residues. The CDR3 is CASSQVATQPGLGDQPQHF. CDR3 in DNA: TGCGCCAGCAGCCAAGTGGCAACCCAACCGGGACTGGGGGATCAGCCCCAGCATTTT.

This clone has more than one count but fewer than ten. J is TRBJ2-1 and V is TRBV11-2, with 8 bases matching TRBD1. The CDR3 runs 13 residues. The junction had 5 bases not matched to a gene; V was cut back by 6 bases and J by 7 bases. From germline, CDR1 is SGHAT and CDR2 FQNNGV. The CDR3 region has the DNA TGTGCCAGCAGTCGGGACAGGCATAATGAGCAGTTCTTC. Amino acids: CASSRDRHNEQFF.

On this clone itself: Other nucleotide sequences in the sample specify the same CDR3. The V and J genes are TRBV7-9 and TRBJ2-4, with D possibly being TRBD1 (6 bases). Trimming took 1 base from V and 7 from J, leaving 8 bases between them. Germline V CDR1 and CDR2: SEHNR, FQNEAQ (reference sequence). CDR3 length equals 13 residues. The CDR3 DNA sequence: TGTGCCAGCAGCTTAGTTCAGGGGAACATTCAGTACTTC. It translates to CASSLVQGNIQYF.

This chain uses TRBV10-3 with TRBJ2-7, with D unclear. Trimming stripped 4 bases from V and 1 base from J, with 11 bases between. Germline values: CDR1 ENHRY, CDR2 SYGVKD. The CDR3 totals 14 residues. The CDR3 protein is CAISAGGRSYEQYF. The CDR3, as DNA: TGTGCCATCAGTGCGGGCGGTAGGTCCTACGAGCAGTACTTC.

This clone has a handful of counts. Here the CDR3 DNA reads TGTGCCAGCAGCGTTCAACAGGGGACCTACGAGCAGTACTTC. Its translation is CASSVQQGTYEQYF. The J gene is TRBJ2-7, the V gene TRBV2; the match to TRBD1 covers 7 bases. Germline trimming cut 6 bases from V and 2 bases from J; bases unmatched to any gene: 7. CDR1 and CDR2 (germline): SNHLY, FYNNEI. This CDR3 is built from 14 residues. Full variable domain (rest looked up from reference TRBV2 and TRBJ2-7): EPEVTQTPSHQVTQMGQEVILRCVPISNHLYFYWYRQILGQKVEFLVSFYNNEISEKSEIFDDQFSVERPDGSNFTLKIRSTKLEDSAMYFCASSVQQGTYEQYFGPGTRLTVT.

This chain links TRBV6-6 with TRBJ2-7, with D maybe TRBD2 (5 bases). The CDR3 covers 14 residues. Trimming took 4 bases from V and 6 from J, leaving 16 bases between them. The germline CDR1 and CDR2 sequences are MNHNY and SVGAGI (reference sequence). CDR3 DNA sequence: TGTGCCAGCAGTTCCGCCACGGGGAGCGTCGAGCAGTACTTC. Residues: CASSSATGSVEQYF.

This clone was seen more than once but under ten times. This chain connects TRBV5-4 to TRBJ2-5; TRBD2 matches 10 bases. CDR1 and CDR2 from the germline V gene are SGHNT and YYREEE (reference sequence). CDR3 length: 14 amino acids. Germline trimming cut 4 bases from V and 3 bases from J; bases unmatched to any gene: 3. CDR3 nucleotide sequence: TGTGCCAGCAGCCCAGGACTAGCGGAAGAGACCCAGTACTTC. As protein: CASSPGLAEETQYF.

The chain employs TRBV20-1 and TRBJ2-7; D is unresolved. V shed 3 bases and J shed 7 bases, with 10 bases lying between them. The V gene's germline CDR1 is DFQATT and CDR2 SNEGSKA (reference sequence). The CDR3 is 11 amino acids. This CDR3 is CSASWPSEQYF. CDR3 in DNA: TGCAGTGCTAGCTGGCCATCGGAGCAGTACTTC.

The chain uses TRBV4-3 and TRBJ1-2, with D possibly TRBD1 on 5 matching bases. This CDR3 comprises 16 residues. Deletions cut 1 base from V and 3 bases from J, with 15 bases between. Per germline, CDR1 LGHNA and CDR2 YSLEER. The CDR3 DNA reads TGCGCCAGCAGCCAAGCCTCGACGCCAGGGTACTATGGCTACACCTTC. Residues: CASSQASTPGYYGYTF.

This clone has just a few counts. The chain is built from TRBV27 and TRBJ2-7; 8 bases line up with TRBD1. After removal of 5 bases from V and 4 bases from J, the junction contained 10 bases not matched to a gene. Germline V gives CDR1 MNHEY, CDR2 SMNVEV (reference sequence). The CDR3 spans 15 residues. The chain's CDR3 is CASSPLGQGLYEQYF. DNA for the CDR3: TGTGCCAGCAGTCCCCTAGGACAGGGCTTGTACGAGCAGTACTTC.

The sample holds a few counts of this clone. The chain is built from TRBV5-1 and TRBJ2-3; no definite D call. This CDR3 contains 14 residues. Germline V gene sequence: CDR1 SGHRS, CDR2 YFSETQ. The germline V and J ends were trimmed by 4 bases and 4 bases, with 13 bases remaining between them. In DNA form, the CDR3 reads TGCGCCAGCAGCGCCAAACGGTCCCCAGATACGCAGTATTTT. Encoded protein: CASSAKRSPDTQYF.

The chain links TRBV5-8 to TRBJ1-1; 8 bases are shared with TRBD1. The CDR3 consists of 14 residues. The junction had 5 bases not matched to a gene; V was cut back by 7 bases and J by 0 bases. CDR1 and CDR2 from the germline V gene are SGHTS and YDEGEE. The CDR3 sequence is CASGRQGLNTEAFF. The CDR3, as DNA: TGTGCCAGCGGCCGACAGGGGTTGAACACTGAAGCTTTCTTT.

J is TRBJ1-3 and V is TRBV2; no firm D call. The CDR3 contains 13 residues. Germline V gene sequence: CDR1 SNHLY, CDR2 FYNNEI. V was shortened by 8 bases and J by 1 base, with 9 bases between the two germline ends. In DNA, the CDR3 is TGTGCCAGCCGGTCAGATTCTGGAAACACCATATATTTT. Its translation is CASRSDSGNTIYF.

This chain links TRBV11-1 with TRBJ2-7, with TRBD2 matching 7 bases. The CDR3 runs to 14 residues. Losses at the gene ends were 3 bases for V and 2 bases for J; bases not matched to a gene: 4. Germline V CDR1 and CDR2: SGHAT, FQDESV (reference sequence). CDR3 DNA sequence: TGTGCCAGCAGCTTCCCCAGCGGGGCCTACGAGCAGTACTTC. This gives the protein CASSFPSGAYEQYF. Complete variable domain (other parts from reference TRBV11-1 and TRBJ2-7): EAEVAQSPRYKITEKSQAVAFWCDPISGHATLYWYRQILGQGPELLVQFQDESVVDDSQLPKDRFSAERLKGVDSTLKIQPAELGDSAMYLCASSFPSGAYEQYFGPGTRLTVT.